Sequencing of this T cell receptor beta chain was carried out in a study of early T cells in non-severe SARS-CoV-2 infection. Study context: With bulk RNA from unsorted whole blood as input, sequencing yielded unpaired chains.

This clonotype was counted ten times or more. TCRdb analysed the 5' RACE reads with MiXCR anew, one entry per CDR3 protein. The table has approximately 70,000 distinct CDR3 sequences, 4.6% seen once. This specimen consisted of whole blood, obtained at baseline. The sequence came from an adult who was a healthcare worker with PCR-confirmed SARS-CoV-2 infection or an uninfected control (not recorded which). The donor label of this sample is uncertain.

In nucleotides, the CDR3 is TGTGCCATCAGTAAGGACAGGACCGGGGAGCTGTTTTTT. It specifies CAISKDRTGELFF. This chain joins TRBV10-3 and TRBJ2-2; 7 nucleotides agree with TRBD1. This CDR3 is built from 13 residues. The J segment lost 5 bases and the V segment lost 5 bases, leaving 2 bases of the junction unmatched. From germline, CDR1 is ENHRY and CDR2 SYGVKD.